Listed here are 24 T cell receptor beta chains from one sample, sequenced in a study of T cells after yellow fever vaccination. TCRdb reprocessed the 5' RACE reads via MiXCR and lists one record per CDR3 protein. The sample contains approximately 300,000 distinct CDR3 sequences, 10% to 15% of which appear only once. The sample was CD4+ T cells sorted from PBMCs, taken 45 days after the yellow fever booster vaccination. These receptors were obtained from a man aged 25 to 40 who received the YFV17D yellow fever vaccine.

This clonotype was found a few times. This CDR3 is CASSNRAGTGGETQYF. DNA of the CDR3: TGTGCCAGTAGTAACCGAGCCGGGACAGGGGGCGAGACCCAGTACTTC. The chain combines TRBV19 with TRBJ2-5; 12 nucleotides agree with TRBD1. V lost 4 bases, J lost 5 bases, and 8 bases stayed unmatched. CDR3 size: 16 residues. CDR1 and CDR2 (germline): LNHDA, SQIVND (reference sequence).

This clonotype came up a few times. V is TRBV20-1 and J is TRBJ2-3; D is unclear. Trimming took off 4 bases at V and 1 base at J, with 12 bases between the two ends. Looked up from germline, CDR1 is DFQATT and CDR2 is SNEGSKA (reference sequence). The CDR3 spans 14 residues. CDR3 amino acids: CSATSRTGTDTQYF. Here the CDR3 DNA reads TGCAGTGCTACGAGTCGAACGGGCACAGATACGCAGTATTTT.

J is TRBJ2-5 and V is TRBV4-2; 8 bases align to TRBD2. Germline values: CDR1 LGHNA, CDR2 YNFKEQ. This CDR3 comprises 16 residues. The V segment lost 5 bases and the J segment 5 bases; nucleotides outside the gene matches: 13. The CDR3 sequence is CASSGFSGDPGETQYF. For the CDR3, the DNA is TGTGCCAGCAGCGGGTTTAGCGGGGACCCAGGGGAGACCCAGTACTTC.

This clonotype was counted only a few times. In DNA form, the CDR3 reads TGTGCCACCCAGGACGTGGAGACCCAGTACTTC. Translating it yields CATQDVETQYF. The chain links TRBV24-1 to TRBJ2-5; D gene unclear. With 9 bases removed from V and 5 bases from J, the gap between germline ends came to 9 bases. The CDR3 length is 11 residues. Germline-derived CDR1 and CDR2 are KGHDR and SFDVKD.

This clonotype came up a few times. The V call is TRBV6-1, the J call TRBJ1-4; tentative D call: TRBD1 (5 bases). CDR1 is MNHNS and CDR2 is SASEGT in the germline V gene. Trimming took off 3 bases at V and 8 bases at J, with 16 bases between the two ends. There are 15 residues in the CDR3. CDR3 DNA sequence: TGTGCCAGCAGTGAGCGGGGGGGTTTCGGCGAAAAACTGTTTTTT. Protein product: CASSERGGFGEKLFF.

V is TRBV7-2 and J is TRBJ2-1; D call uncertain. CDR1 SGHTA and CDR2 FQGNSA come from the germline V gene. Deletions cut 1 base from V and 2 bases from J, with 9 bases between. The CDR3 sequence is 15 residues long. The CDR3 is CASSLEGSPYNEQFF. In DNA, the CDR3 is TGTGCCAGCAGCTTAGAGGGTAGCCCCTACAATGAGCAGTTCTTC.

This clonotype was seen a handful of times. The J gene is TRBJ1-5, the V gene TRBV9; 7 positions match TRBD1. With V trimmed by 3 bases and J by 5 bases, 5 bases remained unmatched. The germline CDR1 and CDR2 sequences are SGDLS and YYNGEE. The CDR3 is 14 amino acids. CDR3 loop: CASSEGDRDQPQHF. The CDR3 DNA follows: TGTGCCAGCAGCGAGGGGGACAGAGATCAGCCCCAGCATTTT.

In this sample, this clonotype turned up a few times. The chain uses TRBV20-1 and TRBJ1-4; no reliable D call. There are 13 residues in the CDR3. V was shortened by 0 bases and J by 8 bases, with 10 bases between the two germline ends. The germline V gene encodes CDR1 DFQATT and CDR2 SNEGSKA (reference sequence). CDR3 protein: CSARDMGGEKLFF. The CDR3 DNA is TGCAGTGCTAGAGATATGGGAGGCGAAAAACTGTTTTTT.

The DNA for the CDR3 is TGTGCCAGCAGCTGGGGACTTGCTAACAATGAGCAGTTCTTC. Its protein is CASSWGLANNEQFF. The rearrangement uses TRBV7-9 and TRBJ2-1; D might be TRBD2 (6 bases). This CDR3 spans 14 amino acids. CDR1 is SEHNR, CDR2 FQNEAQ, per germline (reference sequence). V was pared by 4 bases and J by 5 bases, with 12 bases between.

The chain couples TRBV4-3 to TRBJ2-3, with D tentatively TRBD2 (5 bases). Germline loops: CDR1 LGHNA, CDR2 YSLEER. This CDR3 spans 13 amino acids. The V end was cut by 3 bases, the J end by 2 bases, with 6 bases between. The CDR3 nucleotides read TGCGCCAGCAGCCAGAGGGCCACAGATACGCAGTATTTT. Protein sequence: CASSQRATDTQYF.

V gene TRBV7-9 combines with J gene TRBJ1-1; D is possibly TRBD1 (6 bases). Germline CDR1 is SEHNR and CDR2 is FQNEAQ (reference sequence). The CDR3 totals 13 residues. Trimming left V 7 bases short and J 7 bases short, with 16 bases between. In DNA form, the CDR3 reads TGTGCCAGCACCGTAGGGGGTAGGGATGAAGCTTTCTTT. As protein: CASTVGGRDEAFF.

This clonotype was seen a handful of times. V and J are TRBV18 and TRBJ2-3, with 8 bases lining up with TRBD1. CDR3 length equals 16 residues. The trim removed 5 bases at V and 2 bases at J, leaving 9 bases unmatched. Germline V gene sequence: CDR1 KGHSH, CDR2 LQKENI. The CDR3 bases are TGTGCCAGCTCAGAAGCCGGGACAGGTATCACAGATACGCAGTATTTT. Encoded protein: CASSEAGTGITDTQYF.

V and J are TRBV7-2 and TRBJ1-6; D unresolved. Trimming pared 5 bases from V and 9 bases from J, leaving 8 bases between. Germline CDR1 and CDR2: SGHTA and FQGNSA. This CDR3 is built from 12 residues. CDR3 coding DNA: TGTGCCAGCAGCCGGCTTGGTTCACCCCTCCACTTT. It encodes CASSRLGSPLHF.

The J gene is TRBJ1-1, the V gene TRBV20-1; D unclear. Germline V gene lookup returns CDR1 DFQATT and CDR2 SNEGSKA (reference sequence). V was shortened by 0 bases and J by 9 bases, with 14 bases between the two germline ends. The CDR3 contains 13 residues. The CDR3 nucleotides are TGCAGTGCTAGAGATTCCACAGACGATAAAGCTTTCTTT. It is translated as CSARDSTDDKAFF.

The chain joins TRBV28 to TRBJ2-3, with 9 positions matching TRBD1. CDR3 length: 15 amino acids. Per germline, CDR1 MDHEN and CDR2 SYDVKM. The V and J ends lost 5 bases and 6 bases, in that order; junction bases with no gene match: 9. The CDR3 is CASSPPGQGTDTQYF. CDR3 DNA: TGTGCCAGCAGTCCCCCGGGACAGGGTACTGATACGCAGTATTTT.

This clonotype was observed at least ten times. This chain connects TRBV20-1 to TRBJ2-2; either TRBD1 or TRBD2 may supply D (5 bases each). The length of the CDR3 is 14 residues. Trimming shortened V by 4 bases and J by 4 bases, and 13 bases separated the two germline ends. Germline lookup yields CDR1 DFQATT and CDR2 SNEGSKA (reference sequence). The CDR3, as DNA: TGCAGTGCTAACTCAGGGACGAGCACCGGGGAGCTGTTTTTT. Amino acid sequence: CSANSGTSTGELFF.

The chain has TRBV20-1 and TRBJ2-1, with TRBD2 matching over 8 bases. This CDR3 contains 16 residues. Per the germline V gene, CDR1 is DFQATT and CDR2 is SNEGSKA (reference sequence). Losses at the gene ends were 5 bases for V and 0 bases for J; bases not matched to a gene: 9. CDR3: CSASTSGISSYNEQFF. The CDR3 coding sequence is TGCAGTGCTTCAACTAGCGGCATCAGCTCCTACAATGAGCAGTTCTTC.

The genes are TRBV11-3 and TRBJ2-1; 9 nucleotides match TRBD1. This CDR3 has 14 residues. With V trimmed by 4 bases and J by 8 bases, 6 bases remained unmatched. The germline gives CDR1 SGHNT, CDR2 YENEEA. CDR3 sequence reads: CASSSPGQGDEQFF. The CDR3 coding sequence is TGTGCCAGCAGCTCACCGGGACAGGGCGATGAGCAGTTCTTC. Combining the CDR3 with reference TRBV11-3 and TRBJ2-1 gives the whole variable domain EAGVVQSPRYKIIEKKQPVAFWCNPISGHNTLYWYLQNLGQGPELLIRYENEEAVDDSQLPKDRFSAERLKGVDSTLKIQPAELGDSAVYLCASSSPGQGDEQFFGPGTRLTVL.

The J gene is TRBJ2-5, the V gene TRBV7-9; a possible D gene is TRBD1 (5 bases). Germline CDR1 reads SEHNR; CDR2 reads FQNEAQ (reference sequence). CDR3 length: 12 residues. Deletions cut 4 bases from V and 7 bases from J, with 10 bases between. The CDR3 is CASSSQRGTQYF. The CDR3 DNA sequence: TGTGCCAGCAGCTCTCAAAGGGGGACCCAGTACTTC.

This clonotype was observed a few times. The chain is built from TRBV15 and TRBJ2-7; D ambiguous. The V end was cut by 1 base, the J end by 3 bases, with 4 bases between. CDR1 and CDR2 from the germline V gene are LNHNV and YYDKDF (reference sequence). This CDR3 has 12 amino acids. The DNA for the CDR3 is TGTGCCACCAGCAGAGTGGACTACGAGCAGTACTTC. It codes for CATSRVDYEQYF.

The J gene is TRBJ2-7, the V gene TRBV20-1, with 10 bases identical to TRBD1. Germline loops: CDR1 DFQATT, CDR2 SNEGSKA (reference sequence). The V segment lost 0 bases and the J segment 4 bases; nucleotides outside the gene matches: 3. This CDR3 has 14 residues. CDR3 bases: TGCAGTGCTAGAGAAGGGACAGGGGTGTACGAGCAGTACTTC. It translates to CSAREGTGVYEQYF.

The genes are TRBV20-1 and TRBJ2-7, with D possibly TRBD2 on 6 matching bases. Germline V gene data show CDR1 as DFQATT and CDR2 as SNEGSKA (reference sequence). Trimming took 0 bases from V and 7 from J, leaving 22 bases between them. The CDR3 totals 16 residues. In DNA, the CDR3 is TGCAGTGCTAGAGATCATGGGCGGGACTTTGTCAGTGAGCAGTACTTC. The encoded protein is CSARDHGRDFVSEQYF.

This clonotype appeared a few times. The V gene is TRBV7-2, the J gene TRBJ2-5, with 7 bases fitting TRBD2. Trimming cost V 1 base and J 1 base; bases outside gene matches: 3. Germline-derived CDR1 and CDR2 are SGHTA and FQGNSA. This CDR3 has 15 amino acids. The CDR3 is CASSLGGLTQETQYF. The CDR3 nucleotides read TGTGCCAGCAGCTTAGGGGGACTAACCCAAGAGACCCAGTACTTC.

The chain links TRBV20-1 to TRBJ2-7; the D gene is possibly TRBD2 (6 bases). The CDR3 runs to 14 residues. CDR1 and CDR2 from the germline V gene are DFQATT and SNEGSKA (reference sequence). The V end was cut by 0 bases, the J end by 3 bases, with 12 bases between. CDR3 residues: CSARDSWGDYEQYF. For the CDR3, the DNA is TGCAGTGCTAGAGATAGCTGGGGGGACTACGAGCAGTACTTC.